This entry lists 28 T cell receptor beta chains sequenced from one sample in a study of tumor-infiltrating lymphocytes in primary liver carcinoma. From 450 to 600 ng total RNA, TCR beta cDNA was generated with a primer in the constant region. Slightly modified ARM-PCR served as the procedure for the TCR beta libraries. These libraries came from three rounds of nested multiplex PCR. The study ran its first two PCR rounds for roughly 9 cycles each, using TRBV1-TRBV30 forward primers and a C-beta reverse primer. TCRdb passed the multiplex PCR reads through MiXCR, listing each CDR3 protein once. Among around 60,000 distinct CDR3 sequences listed, about 65% were seen once. Both RNA and DNA were isolated together from about 20-30 mg of bulk tissue that had not been sorted. Sequenced input: liver tumor tissue from sampling region 4. Noted subset: tumor region T4, right-lateral pole. These receptors all stem from a man aged 35-49 years with primary liver carcinoma and hepatitis B virus infection.

About this clonotype: A junction end diverges from the germline sequence, so it may reflect a read error. The rearrangement links TRBV4-2 to TRBJ2-7; 16 positions match TRBD2. The CDR3 sequence is 18 residues long. Germline values: CDR1 LGHNA, CDR2 YNFKEQ. The DNA for the CDR3 is TGTGCCAGCAGTGTAAAACCGGGACTAGCGGGAGGGCCACACAAGCACTACTTC. Protein sequence: CASSVKPGLAGGPHKHYF.

Details on this clonotype: Since a much larger clone is just one base distant, this may be a read error. The chain employs TRBV5-1 and TRBJ2-3; TRBD2 aligns across 10 bases. The germline V gene has CDR1 SGHRS and CDR2 YFSETQ. The CDR3 is 15 residues long. With 4 bases clipped from V and 4 bases from J, the junction kept 6 bases outside the gene matches. CDR3 loop: CASSQRTSGSDTQYF. The CDR3 bases are TGCGCCAGCAGCCAGAGGACTAGCGGCTCAGATACGCAGTATTTT.

In this sample, this clonotype turned up once. The chain has TRBV25-1 and TRBJ2-3, with D tentatively TRBD2 (5 bases). Germline CDR1 is MGHDK and CDR2 is SYGVNS. CDR3 length equals 16 residues. The germline V and J ends were trimmed by 7 bases and 5 bases, with 22 bases remaining between them. The CDR3 here is CASNPPTNPHGDTQYF. CDR3 nucleotide sequence: TGTGCCAGCAATCCGCCGACTAACCCCCATGGAGATACGCAGTATTTT.

The gene calls are TRBV7-9 and TRBJ1-5; TRBD1 might be the D (6 bases). V shed 5 bases and J shed 2 bases, with 16 bases lying between them. The CDR3 sequence is 16 residues long. Germline lookup yields CDR1 SEHNR and CDR2 FQNEAQ (reference sequence). CDR3 nucleotide sequence: TGTGCCAGCAGCCCTGACATCGACAGGTGCAATCAGCCCCAGCATTTT. It translates to CASSPDIDRCNQPQHF.

This clonotype was seen once. The V gene is TRBV6-5, the J gene TRBJ1-3; 11 positions match TRBD1. Germline CDR1 MNHEY, CDR2 SVGAGI. This CDR3 is 16 amino acids long. The CDR3 region is CFSSPGTGGTGNTIYF. The CDR3 DNA reads as TGTTTCAGCAGTCCCGGGACAGGGGGAACTGGAAACACCATATATTTT.

V and J are TRBV6-1 and TRBJ2-5; D might be TRBD1 or TRBD2, each matching 6 bases. Deletions cut 6 bases from V and 4 bases from J, with 18 bases between. This CDR3 has 15 residues. The germline CDR1 and CDR2 sequences are MNHNS and SASEGT. The CDR3 loop is CASSYLRGPLETQYF. DNA of the CDR3: TGTGCCAGCAGCTACCTCCGGGGGCCTCTAGAGACCCAGTACTTC.

About this clonotype itself: At one boundary the junction diverges from the germline segment, which might be a read error. The genes are TRBV12-3 or TRBV12-4 and TRBJ1-6; no clear D. This CDR3 comprises 14 residues. The CDR3 is CANSCTVGNSPLHF. The CDR3 nucleotides are TGTGCCAACAGTTGTACAGTGGGAAATTCACCCCTCCACTTT.

Note on this clonotype: One end of the junction does not line up with germline, which may come from a read error. The chain uses TRBV5-1 and TRBJ2-1; weak D call: TRBD2 (6 bases). The CDR3 spans 15 residues. Looked up from germline, CDR1 is SGHRS and CDR2 is YFSETQ. The CDR3 bases are TGCGCTAGCAGTTTTGGGGCACCTAGCGTGCGTGAGCAGTCCTTC. It encodes CASSFGAPSVREQSF.

This chain links TRBV29-1 with TRBJ2-1; D not resolved. Germline V gene data show CDR1 as SQVTM and CDR2 as ANQGSEA. The CDR3 contains 12 residues. CDR3 DNA sequence: TGCGGCACCCTCAGATGGTACTATGAGCAGTTCTTC. This encodes CGTLRWYYEQFF.

This clonotype was detected many times. The gene calls are TRBV9 and TRBJ1-2, with a tentative D call TRBD1 (5 bases). The CDR3 totals 14 residues. Germline V gene sequence: CDR1 SGDLS, CDR2 YYNGEE. V was trimmed by 3 bases and J by 7 bases, leaving 16 bases between them. CDR3 region: CASSAGTRSGGYTF. CDR3 sequence (DNA): TGTGCCAGCAGCGCCGGGACCCGATCTGGTGGCTACACCTTC.

This clonotype has more than one count but fewer than ten. An end of the junction does not agree with germline; a read error may underlie this. The DNA for the CDR3 is TGTGCAAGCAGCTACAGGGTGGACAGAAATCTGCCCCAGCATTTT. Its protein is CASSYRVDRNLPQHF. V is TRBV6-2 or TRBV6-3 and J is TRBJ1-5; TRBD1 is a possible D gene (6 bases). This CDR3 region has 15 residues. Germline V gene data show CDR1 as MNHEY and CDR2 as SVGEGT.

This clonotype showed up many times. The chain uses TRBV10-2 and TRBJ2-7; D is unclear. V was trimmed by 8 bases and J by 7 bases, leaving 12 bases between them. The CDR3 has 11 amino acids. CDR1 and CDR2 from the germline V gene are WSHSY and SAAADI. In DNA form, the CDR3 reads TGCGCCAGCCGCCACCTCGGGGAGCAGTACTTC. Protein: CASRHLGEQYF.

As concerns this clonotype: The conserved phenylalanine or tryptophan is not found at the CDR3 terminus, so this likely reflects a read error. The CDR3 here is CVSSRGGGGRSNEQFL. The CDR3 nucleotides read TGTGTCAGTAGTCGGGGAGGGGGCGGGAGATCCAATGAGCAGTTCCTC. J is TRBJ2-1 and V is TRBV19, with D perhaps TRBD1 or TRBD2 (7 bases each). CDR1 LNHDA and CDR2 SQIVND come from the germline V gene (reference sequence). The CDR3 loop spans 16 amino acids.

A word on this clonotype: Compared with germline, one end of the junction differs, possibly owing to a read error. The rearrangement uses TRBV4-2 and TRBJ2-3; maybe TRBD1 (5 bases). The CDR3 spans 15 residues. Germline CDR1 LGHNA, CDR2 YNFKEQ. CDR3 amino acids: CASSQGQSAADTQFF. The CDR3, as DNA: TGTGCCAGCAGCCAAGGACAGAGTGCGGCAGATACGCAGTTTTTT.

Note on this clonotype: One end of the junction is discordant with germline, which a read error may explain. The chain uses TRBV29-1 and TRBJ2-1; D is possibly TRBD1 (7 bases). The CDR3 covers 12 residues. The germline V gene has CDR1 SQVTM and CDR2 ANQGSEA. CDR3 bases: TGCAGTGCCCGCCCAGGGGGGAATGAGCGGTACTTC. Amino acids: CSARPGGNERYF.

The rearrangement links TRBV2 to TRBJ2-7, with D maybe TRBD1 (6 bases). Germline V gives CDR1 SNHLY, CDR2 FYNNEI. Deletions cut 7 bases from V and 5 bases from J, with 21 bases between. The CDR3 spans 15 residues. The CDR3 here is CASNVSRGPVDEQYV. Here the CDR3 DNA reads TGTGCCAGCAATGTTTCCAGGGGACCCGTGGACGAGCAGTACGTC.

This clonotype came up a few times. A read error may be the cause here, since a much bigger clone is one base away. V is TRBV11-1 and J is TRBJ2-2; 8 bases line up with TRBD2. The CDR3 is 15 residues long. Germline V gives CDR1 SGHAT, CDR2 FQDESV (reference sequence). This chain's CDR3 is CASSLGTSHTGEQFF. In DNA form, the CDR3 reads TGTGCCAGCAGCTTAGGGACTAGCCACACCGGGGAGCAGTTTTTT.

Many counts were recorded for this clonotype. The chain employs TRBV7-6 and TRBJ1-1, with D unclear. V lost 2 bases and J 4 bases, leaving 8 bases between the germline ends. This CDR3 has 13 amino acids. Per the germline V gene, CDR1 is SGHVS and CDR2 is FNYEAQ. The CDR3: CASSLSGSTEAFF. The CDR3 DNA reads as TGTGCCAGCAGCTTATCCGGCAGCACTGAAGCTTTCTTT.

The V gene is TRBV10-3, the J gene TRBJ1-5; D remains ambiguous. The V gene lost 7 bases and the J gene lost 6 bases, with 16 bases spanning the gap. This CDR3 is built from 14 residues. Germline lookup yields CDR1 ENHRY and CDR2 SYGVKD. CDR3 sequence reads: CAINVYEGVQPQHF. DNA for the CDR3: TGTGCCATCAATGTGTATGAGGGCGTTCAGCCCCAGCATTTT.

Ten or more counts support this clonotype. The rearrangement links TRBV28 to TRBJ1-5; 9 nucleotides line up with TRBD1. The CDR3 runs to 14 residues. Germline V lookup: CDR1 MDHEN, CDR2 SYDVKM. V shed 3 bases, J shed 7 bases, and the junction held 4 bases outside the gene matches. The CDR3 here is CASSLTGGTQPQHF. The CDR3 DNA is TGTGCCAGCAGTTTGACAGGGGGAACGCAGCCCCAGCATTTT.

The chain recombines TRBV5-5 with TRBJ2-2; D remains ambiguous. Trimming took off 7 bases at V and 3 bases at J, with 10 bases between the two ends. Germline-derived CDR1 and CDR2 are SGHKS and YYEKEE (reference sequence). This CDR3 is built from 13 residues. Written as DNA, the CDR3 is TGTGCCAGCGTTATTCGGGACACCGGGGAGCTGTTTTTT. Amino acid sequence: CASVIRDTGELFF. Variable domain in full (rest from reference TRBV5-5 and TRBJ2-2): DAGVTQSPTHLIKTRGQQVTLRCSPISGHKSVSWYQQVLGQGPQFIFQYYEKEERGRGNFPDRFSARQFPNYSSELNVNALLLGDSALYLCASVIRDTGELFFGEGSRLTVL.

A note on this clonotype: Compared with germline, one end of the junction differs, possibly owing to a read error. The chain uses TRBV11-1 and TRBJ2-4; TRBD2 matches 8 bases. CDR3 length: 17 residues. The germline V gene encodes CDR1 SGHAT and CDR2 FQDESV (reference sequence). The CDR3 loop is CPSSFPGTSGTKYIQYF. CDR3 in DNA: TGTCCCAGCAGCTTTCCCGGGACTAGTGGGACCAAATACATTCAGTACTTC.

This clonotype was observed at least ten times. This chain connects TRBV10-1 to TRBJ2-7; a possible D gene is TRBD2 (5 bases). V was cut by 1 base and J by 5 bases, with 15 bases left in between. CDR1 is WNHNN and CDR2 is SYGVQD in the germline V gene (reference sequence). This CDR3 region has 15 residues. CDR3 loop: CASSEFGLRRNEQYF. CDR3 bases: TGCGCCAGCAGTGAGTTCGGACTTAGAAGGAACGAGCAGTACTTC.

The chain carries TRBV11-2 and TRBJ2-3; TRBD1 aligns across 7 bases. The CDR3 has 16 residues. CDR1 is SGHAT and CDR2 is FQNNGV in the germline V gene. The V gene end was trimmed by 2 bases and the J gene end by 12 bases; junction bases not matched to a gene: 17. The CDR3 loop is CASSLTRDSPTDRQYF. CDR3 coding DNA: TGTGCCAGCAGCTTAACTAGGGACAGTCCCACAGATAGACAGTATTTT. The full variable domain, in which reference TRBV11-2 and TRBJ2-3 provide the parts outside the CDR3, is EAGVAQSPRYKIIEKRQSVAFWCNPISGHATLYWYQQILGQGPKLLIQFQNNGVVDDSQLPKDRFSAERLKGVDSTLKIQPAKLEDSAVYLCASSLTRDSPTDRQYFGPGTRLTVL.

Regarding this clonotype: A read error is possible here, since a much larger clone lies one base away. The gene calls are TRBV6-5 and TRBJ2-5, with 7 bases that match TRBD1. The CDR3 extends over 14 amino acids. V shed 6 bases, J shed 5 bases, and the junction held 9 bases outside the gene matches. Per the germline V gene, CDR1 is MNHEY and CDR2 is SVGAGI. DNA for the CDR3: TGTGCCAGCAGCTACGTAGGGGGCAAGGAGACCCAGTACTTC. It codes for CASSYVGGKETQYF.

On this clonotype itself: One end of the junction is discordant with germline, which a read error may explain. V gene TRBV12-3 or TRBV12-4 combines with J gene TRBJ2-7; perhaps TRBD2 as D (5 bases). The CDR3 runs to 14 residues. The DNA of the CDR3 is TGTGCCAGCAGCCCACTAGTATCGACCTACGAGCGGTACTTC. Translating gives CASSPLVSTYERYF.

For this clonotype: A junction boundary mismatches the germline segment, possibly from a read error. The chain couples TRBV7-9 to TRBJ2-2; 7 bases line up with TRBD1. Germline-derived CDR1 and CDR2 are SEHNR and FQNEAQ (reference sequence). The CDR3 extends over 15 amino acids. CDR3 nucleotides: TGTGTCAGCAGTCGTGACAGGGAGAACACCGGGAAGCTGTTTTTT. Protein product: CVSSRDRENTGKLFF. Drawing the rest from reference TRBV7-9 and TRBJ2-2, the complete variable domain is DTGVSQNPRHKITKRGQNVTFRCDPISEHNRLYWYRQTLGQGPEFLTYFQNEAQLEKSRLLSDRFSAERPKGSFSTLEIQRTEQGDSAMYLCVSSRDRENTGKLFFGEGSRLTVL.

On this clonotype: At one end the junction does not follow the germline gene, possibly because of a read error. The J gene is TRBJ1-1, the V gene TRBV29-1; TRBD1 agrees at 7 bases. Germline V lookup: CDR1 SQVTM, CDR2 ANQGSEA. The CDR3 contains 15 residues. CDR3 protein: CSVNRGWGMNTEAIF. The CDR3, as DNA: TGCAGCGTCAACAGGGGTTGGGGAATGAACACTGAAGCTATCTTT.